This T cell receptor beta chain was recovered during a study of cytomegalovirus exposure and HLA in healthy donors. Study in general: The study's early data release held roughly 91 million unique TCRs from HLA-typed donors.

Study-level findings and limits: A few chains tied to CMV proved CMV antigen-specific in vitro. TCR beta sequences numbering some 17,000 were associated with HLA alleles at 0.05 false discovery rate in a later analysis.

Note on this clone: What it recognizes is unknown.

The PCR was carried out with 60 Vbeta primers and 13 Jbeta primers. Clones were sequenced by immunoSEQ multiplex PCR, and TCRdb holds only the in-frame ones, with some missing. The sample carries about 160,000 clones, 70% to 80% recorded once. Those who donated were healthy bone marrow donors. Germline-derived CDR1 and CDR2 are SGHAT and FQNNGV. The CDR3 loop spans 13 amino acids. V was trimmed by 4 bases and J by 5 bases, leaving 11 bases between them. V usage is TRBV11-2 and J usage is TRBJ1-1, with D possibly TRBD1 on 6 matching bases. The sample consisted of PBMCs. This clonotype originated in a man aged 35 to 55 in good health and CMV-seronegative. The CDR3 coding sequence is TGTGCCAGCAGCTCCCGGGACACGACTGAAGCTTTCTTT. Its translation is CASSSRDTTEAFF.